This T cell receptor (beta chain) is from a study of graft-versus-host responses after intestinal transplantation. Measured with immunoSEQ multiplex PCR; TCRdb has only the in-frame clones, and not every one. The sample has about 97,000 clones, over 75% seen once. V lost 5 bases and J lost 2, with 15 bases in between. This CDR3 spans 15 amino acids. Germline V gives CDR1 SGHTA, CDR2 FQGTGA. This sequence was found in a human patient who received an intestinal transplant, so some T cells may come from the graft donor. This chain uses TRBV7-3 with TRBJ1-1; D is ambiguous. Here the sequenced sample was PBMCs, taken 450 to 460 days after intestinal transplant. In DNA form, the CDR3 reads TGTGCCAGCAGCCCCGGAGGAACCAGAAACACTGAAGCTTTCTTT. Protein sequence: CASSPGGTRNTEAFF.